The clone carrying this T cell receptor beta chain was recorded once. Its antigen is still unknown. Repertoires were generated with immunoSEQ multiplex PCR, while TCRdb's copy carries only in-frame clones and drops some. This table holds approximately 150,000 clones, roughly 90% found once. The data were taken from a study of T cell responses to AZD1222 COVID-19 vaccine. Study conclusions and caveats: Donors in the cohort were predominantly white British and more often female, and clonal diversity was possibly underestimated.

The sample here was peripheral blood, taken 28 days after the second AZD1222 dose. This clonotype was sampled from an adult who received the AZD1222 COVID-19 vaccine.

CDR3 DNA: TGTGCCAGCCTGGACTCGAACACCGGGGAGCTGTTTTTT. It encodes CASLDSNTGELFF. The chain employs TRBV6-5 and TRBJ2-2, with TRBD2 as a possible D gene (5 bases). Germline V gives CDR1 MNHEY, CDR2 SVGAGI. CDR3 length equals 13 residues. V dropped 8 bases and J dropped 0 bases, with 7 bases sitting between them.